This T cell receptor (beta chain) originates from a study of neurological immune-mediated disorders. In its sample, this clonotype was seen a few times. Antigen unknown. The study, taken as a whole, reports: The most TCR clonal expansion was seen in HTLV-1-associated myelopathy, and the least was seen in multiple sclerosis, which fell below healthy controls.

Noted time point: longitudinal time-point 2. The unsorted libraries originated from 2 million PBMCs kept at -80 C. 5'RACE employing 10-nucleotide random UMIs yielded the cDNA. TCRdb re-analysed the 5' RACE reads in MiXCR, keeping a single row per CDR3 protein. Here the sample spans roughly 60,000 distinct CDR3 sequences, roughly 9.8% being singletons. Sequences were obtained from PBMCs. The TCR was taken from a man younger than 40 in good health.

CDR3 DNA: TGTGCCAGCTCCGTCGTCGGAGGCCTCTCTGGAAACACCATATATTTT. Translating it yields CASSVVGGLSGNTIYF. The chain joins TRBV3-1 to TRBJ1-3, with D unresolved. The germline V gene has CDR1 LGHDT and CDR2 YNNKEL (reference sequence). The CDR3 is 16 amino acids. Trimming cost V 8 bases and J 0 bases, with 17 bases left between them.